This is a list of T cell receptor beta chains from one sample in a study of blood T cell repertoires in COVID-19. Repertoires were generated with immunoSEQ multiplex PCR, while TCRdb's copy carries only in-frame clones and drops some. The sample has about 150,000 clones, almost 80% seen once. Source material: peripheral blood. These receptors were taken from a man aged 50 or older with active or convalescent COVID-19. The CDR3 runs from the conserved cysteine through the conserved F or W. The D gene is left open where the match is weak. Some rows have no size entry. The others give once, few or many, or a class for an expanded clone.

abundance: -
j_gene: TRBJ1-6
v_gene: TRBV7-3
d_gene: -
CDR3nt: TGTGCCAGCAGCTTAACGGGCGGGCAGCCCTATAATTCACCCCTCCACTTT
CDR3aa: CASSLTGGQPYNSPLHF

abundance: -
j_gene: TRBJ2-5
v_gene: TRBV3-1/TRBV3-2
d_gene: TRBD2
CDR3nt: TGTGCCAGCAGCCCTTATAGGCCTAGCGGGAGGGATAAAGAGACCCAGTACTTC
CDR3aa: CASSPYRPSGRDKETQYF

abundance: -
j_gene: TRBJ2-3
v_gene: TRBV4-2
d_gene: TRBD2
CDR3nt: TGTGCCAGCAGCCAAGAGGCGGGAGTTCGCACAGATACGCAGTATTTT
CDR3aa: CASSQEAGVRTDTQYF

abundance: -
j_gene: TRBJ2-7
v_gene: TRBV5-1
d_gene: -
CDR3nt: TGCGCCAGCAGCTTGGCGGTGGGGGCGGACGAGCAGTACTTC
CDR3aa: CASSLAVGADEQYF

abundance: -
j_gene: TRBJ1-2
v_gene: TRBV19
d_gene: -
CDR3nt: TGTGCCAGTAGTGTAACCGGGACTGATGGCTACACCTTC
CDR3aa: CASSVTGTDGYTF

abundance: -
j_gene: TRBJ2-7
v_gene: TRBV13
d_gene: TRBD1
CDR3nt: TGTGCCAGCACCACGAAGGGGGCCGGACAGGGGGGCTCCTACGAGCAGTACTTC
CDR3aa: CASTTKGAGQGGSYEQYF

abundance: -
j_gene: TRBJ1-5
v_gene: TRBV28
d_gene: TRBD1
CDR3nt: TGTGCCAGCAGAGTTTGGGGGGAAAGACAGGGTCGAAATCAGCCCCAGCATTTT
CDR3aa: CASRVWGERQGRNQPQHF

abundance: -
j_gene: TRBJ2-7
v_gene: TRBV11-2
d_gene: -
CDR3nt: TGTGCCAGCAGCTTAGATAGGGGATGGTACGAGCAGTACTTC
CDR3aa: CASSLDRGWYEQYF

abundance: -
j_gene: TRBJ2-7
v_gene: TRBV7-2
d_gene: TRBD2
CDR3nt: TGTGCCAGCAGCCGTCTCGGGACTAGCGGGAGTGAGCAGTACTTC
CDR3aa: CASSRLGTSGSEQYF

abundance: -
j_gene: TRBJ2-5
v_gene: TRBV25-1
d_gene: -
CDR3nt: TGTGCCAGCGGAGCTCCCGCGTGGAACTACTTGCAAGAGACCCAGTACTTC
CDR3aa: CASGAPAWNYLQETQYF

abundance: -
j_gene: TRBJ2-6
v_gene: TRBV5-5
d_gene: -
CDR3nt: TGTGCCAGCAGCGAAACAGGGCACGGGGCCAACGTCCTGACTTTC
CDR3aa: CASSETGHGANVLTF

abundance: few
j_gene: TRBJ2-1
v_gene: TRBV5-1
d_gene: -
CDR3nt: TGCGCCAGCAGCCCGGCGGGCAGCTCCTACAATGAGCAGTTCTTC
CDR3aa: CASSPAGSSYNEQFF

abundance: -
j_gene: TRBJ2-7
v_gene: TRBV19
d_gene: -
CDR3nt: TGTGCCAGTAGCGGACAGTCCTCCTACGAGCAGTACTTC
CDR3aa: CASSGQSSYEQYF

abundance: many
j_gene: TRBJ2-1
v_gene: TRBV9
d_gene: TRBD1
CDR3nt: TGTGCCAGCAGCCCCCCGGGACAGGGGAACAATGAGCAGTTCTTC
CDR3aa: CASSPPGQGNNEQFF

abundance: -
j_gene: TRBJ2-7
v_gene: TRBV11-3
d_gene: TRBD2
CDR3nt: TGTGCCAGCAGCTTAGGGACTAGCGGTGCCTACGAGCAGTACTTC
CDR3aa: CASSLGTSGAYEQYF

abundance: -
j_gene: TRBJ2-1
v_gene: TRBV29-1
d_gene: -
CDR3nt: TGCAGCGTGCAGGACACCAGCTCCTACAATGAGCAGTTCTTC
CDR3aa: CSVQDTSSYNEQFF

abundance: few
j_gene: TRBJ1-5
v_gene: TRBV19
d_gene: TRBD1
CDR3nt: TGTGCCAGCGTAAAGACAGGGATTCAGAATCAGCCCCAGCATTTT
CDR3aa: CASVKTGIQNQPQHF

abundance: -
j_gene: TRBJ2-3
v_gene: TRBV18
d_gene: TRBD1
CDR3nt: TGTGCCAGCTCTCTTCAACCGGGACAGGGGACAGATACGCAGTATTTT
CDR3aa: CASSLQPGQGTDTQYF

abundance: -
j_gene: TRBJ1-5
v_gene: TRBV5-1
d_gene: -
CDR3nt: TGCGCCAGCAGCTTGGACGGGTTTCAACCCCAGCATTTT
CDR3aa: CASSLDGFQPQHF

abundance: -
j_gene: TRBJ2-7
v_gene: TRBV6-1
d_gene: -
CDR3nt: TGTGCCAGCAGTGAAATGGGAAGACAGTTAGCCTCCTACGAGCAGTACTTC
CDR3aa: CASSEMGRQLASYEQYF

abundance: few
j_gene: TRBJ2-2
v_gene: TRBV3-1/TRBV3-2
d_gene: TRBD2
CDR3nt: TGTGCCAGCAGCCACCTTAGCGGGAGGGCCGTAAGACGGAAGGCCGGGGAGCTGTTTTTT
CDR3aa: CASSHLSGRAVRRKAGELFF

abundance: -
j_gene: TRBJ1-1
v_gene: TRBV30
d_gene: TRBD1
CDR3nt: TGTGCCTGGAGTGTTGGGACAGGTTGGGACACTGAAGCTTTCTTT
CDR3aa: CAWSVGTGWDTEAFF

abundance: -
j_gene: TRBJ1-1
v_gene: TRBV3-1/TRBV3-2
d_gene: -
CDR3nt: TGTGCCAGCAGCCAGGCCCGGACAGCGAACACTGAAGCTTTCTTT
CDR3aa: CASSQARTANTEAFF

abundance: -
j_gene: TRBJ2-2
v_gene: TRBV7-3
d_gene: -
CDR3nt: TGTGCCAGCAGCCCCCGGGCGGTAGCGCTCCATCTCACCGGGGAGCTGTTTTTT
CDR3aa: CASSPRAVALHLTGELFF

abundance: -
j_gene: TRBJ2-3
v_gene: TRBV27
d_gene: -
CDR3nt: TGTGCCAGGCCCTCACGCGGGACCGCGGCCACAGATACGCAGTATTTT
CDR3aa: CARPSRGTAATDTQYF

abundance: -
j_gene: TRBJ1-5
v_gene: TRBV5-1
d_gene: TRBD1
CDR3nt: TGCGCCAGCAGCCTCGACAGGGGGTCAGGTCAGCCCCAGCATTTT
CDR3aa: CASSLDRGSGQPQHF

abundance: once
j_gene: TRBJ2-5
v_gene: TRBV5-1
d_gene: TRBD2
CDR3nt: TGCGCCAGCAGCCTAGCGGCAGCAGTACAAGAGACCCAGTACTTC
CDR3aa: CASSLAAAVQETQYF

abundance: -
j_gene: TRBJ2-7
v_gene: TRBV7-9
d_gene: -
CDR3nt: TGTGCCAGCAGCGCCTACTCGGAGCAGTACTTC
CDR3aa: CASSAYSEQYF

abundance: -
j_gene: TRBJ2-1
v_gene: TRBV19
d_gene: -
CDR3nt: TGTGCCAGTAGCATATGGAGAGGGGACTCCAGACGCAATGAGCAGTTCTTC
CDR3aa: CASSIWRGDSRRNEQFF

abundance: -
j_gene: TRBJ2-3
v_gene: TRBV2
d_gene: TRBD1
CDR3nt: TGTGCCAGCACCGTGGACAGGGGGCCCACAGATACGCAGTATTTT
CDR3aa: CASTVDRGPTDTQYF